These T cell receptor beta chains were read from a single sample in a study of T-cell memory formation after mild COVID-19. A single record per CDR3 protein comes from TCRdb applying MiXCR to the 5' RACE reads. Here the sample spans about 290,000 distinct CDR3 sequences, about 20% being singletons. Sequenced material: PBMCs or a T cell subset sorted from them (not recorded which). The origin of the receptors is a man aged 18 to 30 who had mild COVID-19 (a few samples of this study predate the infection). Cell type and time point are not known. The CDR3 runs from the conserved cysteine through the conserved F or W. Each record gives: CDR3 protein, CDR3 DNA, V gene, J gene, D gene, clone size. The D gene is left open where the match is weak. Clone size is given for some rows only: seen once, a few or many times, or a class if the clone is expanded.

CASSLVTTMNTEAFF	TGCGCCAGCAGCTTGGTTACAACCATGAACACTGAAGCTTTCTTT	TRBV5-1	TRBJ1-1	-	few
CASSLTSAVTYNEQFF	TGTGCCAGCAGTCTCACTAGCGCGGTTACCTACAATGAGCAGTTCTTC	TRBV27	TRBJ2-1	TRBD2	-
CASSPRTVRNTEAFF	TGTGCCAGCAGCCCACGGACGGTTAGGAACACTGAAGCTTTCTTT	TRBV7-2	TRBJ1-1	-	-
CASSFGQGWNEQFF	TGTGCCAGCAGTTTCGGGCAGGGGTGGAATGAGCAGTTCTTC	TRBV12-3/TRBV12-4	TRBJ2-1	-	-
CASSPWTGSETQYF	TGTGCCAGCAGCCCTTGGACAGGGAGCGAGACCCAGTACTTC	TRBV3-1	TRBJ2-5	TRBD1	few
CASSSGYYGYTF	TGTGCCAGCAGCTCTGGGTACTATGGCTACACCTTC	TRBV3-1	TRBJ1-2	-	few
CASSPRRGDNEQYF	TGCGCCAGCAGCCCACGGCGTGGGGACAACGAGCAGTACTTC	TRBV4-1	TRBJ2-7	-	-
CASSVATYNEQFF	TGTGCCAGCAGCGTAGCTACCTACAATGAGCAGTTCTTC	TRBV9	TRBJ2-1	-	few
CASSFELAGASTQYF	TGTGCCAGCAGTTTCGAACTAGCGGGGGCCTCAACGCAGTATTTT	TRBV12-3/TRBV12-4	TRBJ2-3	TRBD2	few
CASSLQSGGETQYF	TGTGCCAGCAGCCTACAGAGCGGGGGAGAGACCCAGTACTTC	TRBV7-2	TRBJ2-5	TRBD2	few
CASSRLAEETQYF	TGTGCCAGCAGCCGACTAGCGGAAGAGACCCAGTACTTC	TRBV3-1	TRBJ2-5	TRBD2	many
CASSEGGDRAHYGYTF	TGTGCCAGCAGTGAGGGGGGGGACAGGGCACACTATGGCTACACCTTC	TRBV25-1	TRBJ1-2	TRBD1	-
CASSPGQENYGYTF	TGTGCCAGCAGCCCCGGACAGGAGAACTATGGCTACACCTTC	TRBV7-3	TRBJ1-2	TRBD1	many
CASSRPQGSSNTEAFF	TGTGCCAGCAGCCGACCACAGGGCTCCTCGAACACTGAAGCTTTCTTT	TRBV11-1	TRBJ1-1	-	-
CASSKGLAGLETQYF	TGTGCCAGCAGCAAAGGACTAGCGGGGCTGGAGACCCAGTACTTC	TRBV7-8	TRBJ2-5	TRBD2	-
CASSGSGTGVGYTF	TGTGCCAGCAGCGGATCCGGGACAGGGGTTGGCTACACCTTC	TRBV9	TRBJ1-2	TRBD1	-
CASSSPGRSYNEQFF	TGTGCCAGCAGCTCTCCGGGACGCTCCTACAATGAGCAGTTCTTC	TRBV7-6	TRBJ2-1	-	-
CSVENHGEGTSPLHF	TGCAGCGTTGAAAACCACGGGGAGGGGACTTCACCCCTCCACTTT	TRBV29-1	TRBJ1-6	-	few